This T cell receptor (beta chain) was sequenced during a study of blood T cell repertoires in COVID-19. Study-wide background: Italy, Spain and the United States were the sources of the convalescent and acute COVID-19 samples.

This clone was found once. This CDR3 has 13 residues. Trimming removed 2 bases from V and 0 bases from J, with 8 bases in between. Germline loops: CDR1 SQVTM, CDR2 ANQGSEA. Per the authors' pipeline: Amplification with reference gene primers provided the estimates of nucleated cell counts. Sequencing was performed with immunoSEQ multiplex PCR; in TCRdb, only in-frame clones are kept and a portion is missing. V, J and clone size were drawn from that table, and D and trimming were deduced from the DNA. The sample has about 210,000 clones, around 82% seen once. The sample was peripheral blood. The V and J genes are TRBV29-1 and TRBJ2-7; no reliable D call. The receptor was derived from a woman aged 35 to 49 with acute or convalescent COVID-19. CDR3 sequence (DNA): TGCAGCGTTGAACGACTGGGCTCCTACGAGCAGTACTTC. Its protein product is CSVERLGSYEQYF.